This TCR beta chain was sequenced during a study of CD8 T cells in ankylosing spondylitis (TCRdb year 2017). With regard to the full study: The study set out to find disease-linked TCR variants by profiling T cell receptor beta repertoires in ankylosing spondylitis patients and healthy donors. Peripheral blood samples were taken, and synovial fluid was additionally collected from ankylosing spondylitis patients. The whole study cohort included about a hundred healthy donors and over 20 ankylosing spondylitis patients. The study at large found these results: According to the report, matched synovial fluid samples from ankylosing spondylitis patients were significantly enriched for the disease-linked clones. Some TCR beta motif variants had previously been reported in synovial fluid and blood of reactive arthritis patients, which suggested common disease-initiation mechanisms. Blood from ankylosing spondylitis patients appeared to be characterized by a TCR beta motif made up of several highly homologous amino acid variants. In peripheral blood, the disease-linked clones were found at relatively low frequencies and had a CD8+ phenotype.

Trimming removed 0 bases from V and 4 bases from J, leaving 5 bases between the germline ends. CDR3 length: 13 amino acids, cysteine to phenylalanine. The CDR3 DNA has 39 bases and is translated from base 1. CDR1 and CDR2, per the germline V gene, are MGHRA and YSYEKL. TCRdb records Illumina HiSeq 2500 as the sequencer. TCR beta libraries were prepared by quantitative 5'-RACE with molecular barcodes. The paper's data handling went like this. To identify disease-linked TCR variants, a new computational method was used, one built on a probabilistic model of VDJ rearrangement. TCRdb took the public reads, trimmed them with fastp at Q25, ran MiXCR for clone calling and kept in-frame beta chains. Each entry is one CDR3 protein sequence, shown with its most common DNA and genes. These V and J calls derive from TCRdb rather than the authors' analysis. The sample table contains roughly 670,000 distinct CDR3 sequences; only one count was recorded for under 20% of them. Of the sample, around a fifth falls within the top ten clones.

This clonotype was picked up many times. The antigen this receptor binds is unknown. Within one base of it there is no much larger clone, and no base qualities were kept. The source material was blood, either unsorted or a sorted T cell fraction (not recorded which). The chain uses TRBV4-1 and TRBJ2-3, with a tentative D gene TRBD2 over 5 matching bases. The clonotype originates from a male donor with ankylosing spondylitis. The CDR3 protein: CASSQEAADTQYF. The DNA is as follows: TGCGCCAGCAGCCAAGAAGCGGCAGATACGCAGTATTTT.